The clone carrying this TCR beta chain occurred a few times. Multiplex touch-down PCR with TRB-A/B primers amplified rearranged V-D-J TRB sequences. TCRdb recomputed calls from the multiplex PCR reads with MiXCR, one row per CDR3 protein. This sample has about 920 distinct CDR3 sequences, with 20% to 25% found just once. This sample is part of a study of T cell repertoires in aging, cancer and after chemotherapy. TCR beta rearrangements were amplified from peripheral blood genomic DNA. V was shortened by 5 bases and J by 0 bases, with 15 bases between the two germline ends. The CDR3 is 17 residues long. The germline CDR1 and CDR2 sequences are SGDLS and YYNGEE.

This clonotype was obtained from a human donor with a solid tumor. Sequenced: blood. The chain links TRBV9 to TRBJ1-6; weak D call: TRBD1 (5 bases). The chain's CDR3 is CASSYGAGSSYNSPLHF. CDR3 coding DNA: TGTGCCAGCAGTTACGGGGCGGGTAGCTCCTATAATTCACCCCTCCACTTT.